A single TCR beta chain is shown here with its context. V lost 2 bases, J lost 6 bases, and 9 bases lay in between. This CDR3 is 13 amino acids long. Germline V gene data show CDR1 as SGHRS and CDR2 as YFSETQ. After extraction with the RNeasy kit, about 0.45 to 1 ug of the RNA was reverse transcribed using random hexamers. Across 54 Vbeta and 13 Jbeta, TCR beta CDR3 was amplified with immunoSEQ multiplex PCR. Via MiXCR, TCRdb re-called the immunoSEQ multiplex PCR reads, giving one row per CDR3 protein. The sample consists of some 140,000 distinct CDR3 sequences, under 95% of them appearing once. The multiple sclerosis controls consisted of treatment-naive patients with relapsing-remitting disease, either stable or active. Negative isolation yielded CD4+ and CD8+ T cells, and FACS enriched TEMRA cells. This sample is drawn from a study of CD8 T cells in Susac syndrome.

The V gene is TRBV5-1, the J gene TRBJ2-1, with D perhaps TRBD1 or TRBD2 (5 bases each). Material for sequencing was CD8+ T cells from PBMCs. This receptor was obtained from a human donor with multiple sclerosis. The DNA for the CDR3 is TGCGCCAGCAGCTTTCGGGGCCCCAATGAGCAGTTCTTC. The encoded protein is CASSFRGPNEQFF.